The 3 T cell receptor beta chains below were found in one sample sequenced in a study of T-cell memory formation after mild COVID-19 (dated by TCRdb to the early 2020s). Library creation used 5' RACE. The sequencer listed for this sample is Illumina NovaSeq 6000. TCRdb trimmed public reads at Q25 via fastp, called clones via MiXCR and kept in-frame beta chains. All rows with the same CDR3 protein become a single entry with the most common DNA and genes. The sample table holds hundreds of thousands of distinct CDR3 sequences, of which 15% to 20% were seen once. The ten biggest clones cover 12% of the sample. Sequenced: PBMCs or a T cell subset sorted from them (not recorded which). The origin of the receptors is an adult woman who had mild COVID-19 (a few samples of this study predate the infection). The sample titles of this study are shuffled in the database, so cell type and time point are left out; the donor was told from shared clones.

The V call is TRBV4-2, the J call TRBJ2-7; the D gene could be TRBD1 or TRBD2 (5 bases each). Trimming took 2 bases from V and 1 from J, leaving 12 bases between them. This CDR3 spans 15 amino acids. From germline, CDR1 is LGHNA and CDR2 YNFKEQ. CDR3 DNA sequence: TGTGCCAGCAGCCAATTCCGGGACGGTTCCTACGAGCAGTACTTC. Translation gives CASSQFRDGSYEQYF.

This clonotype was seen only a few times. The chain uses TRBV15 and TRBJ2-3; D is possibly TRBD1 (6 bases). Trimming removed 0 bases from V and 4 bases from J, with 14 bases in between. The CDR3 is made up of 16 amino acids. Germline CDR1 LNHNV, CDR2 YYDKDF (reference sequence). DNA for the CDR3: TGTGCCACCAGCAGAGATTCCAGGGGAAACGCAGATACGCAGTATTTT. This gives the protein CATSRDSRGNADTQYF.

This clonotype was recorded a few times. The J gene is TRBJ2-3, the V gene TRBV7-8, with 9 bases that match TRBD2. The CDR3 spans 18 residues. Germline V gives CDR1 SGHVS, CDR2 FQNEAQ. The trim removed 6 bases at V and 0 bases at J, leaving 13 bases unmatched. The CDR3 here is CASSPSGGSSPSTDTQYF. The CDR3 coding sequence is TGTGCCAGCAGTCCAAGCGGGGGGAGTTCACCTAGCACAGATACGCAGTATTTT. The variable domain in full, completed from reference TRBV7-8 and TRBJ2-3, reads GAGVSQSPRYKVAKRGQDVALRCDPISGHVSLFWYQQALGQGPEFLTYFQNEAQLDKSGLPSDRFFAERPEGSVSTLKIQRTQQEDSAVYLCASSPSGGSSPSTDTQYFGPGTRLTVL.